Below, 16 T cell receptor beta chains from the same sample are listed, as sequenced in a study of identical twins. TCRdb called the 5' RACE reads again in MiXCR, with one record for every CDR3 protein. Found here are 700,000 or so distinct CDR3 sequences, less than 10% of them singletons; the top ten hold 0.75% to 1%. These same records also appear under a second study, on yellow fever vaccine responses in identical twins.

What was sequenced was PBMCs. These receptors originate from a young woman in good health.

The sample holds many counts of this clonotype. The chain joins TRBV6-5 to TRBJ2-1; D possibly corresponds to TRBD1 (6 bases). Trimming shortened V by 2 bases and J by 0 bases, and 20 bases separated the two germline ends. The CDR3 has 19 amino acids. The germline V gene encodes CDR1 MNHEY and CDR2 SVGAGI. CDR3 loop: CASSYLGATGLSSYNEQFF. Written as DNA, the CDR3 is TGTGCCAGCAGTTACCTGGGGGCCACTGGACTTAGCTCCTACAATGAGCAGTTCTTC.

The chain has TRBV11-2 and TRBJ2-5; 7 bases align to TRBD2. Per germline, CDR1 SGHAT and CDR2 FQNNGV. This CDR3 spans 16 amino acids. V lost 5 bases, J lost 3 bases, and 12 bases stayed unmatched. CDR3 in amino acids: CASSPPGGSAKETQYF. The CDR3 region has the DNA TGTGCCAGCAGCCCCCCCGGGGGGAGCGCTAAAGAGACCCAGTACTTC.

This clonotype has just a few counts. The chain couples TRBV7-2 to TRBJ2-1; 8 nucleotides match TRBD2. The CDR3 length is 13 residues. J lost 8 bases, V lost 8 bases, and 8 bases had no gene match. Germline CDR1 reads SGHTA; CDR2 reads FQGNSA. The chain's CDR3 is CASSGAGGYEQFF. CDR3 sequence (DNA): TGTGCCAGCTCGGGGGCGGGAGGCTATGAGCAGTTCTTC.

The CDR3 DNA is TGCAGCGCCTACCCGGACTTAACAGATACGCAGTATTTT. Translation: CSAYPDLTDTQYF. The chain is built from TRBV29-1 and TRBJ2-3; D is possibly TRBD2 (5 bases). The CDR3 runs 13 residues. The germline V gene has CDR1 SQVTM and CDR2 ANQGSEA. Trimming took off 7 bases at V and 3 bases at J, with 14 bases between the two ends.

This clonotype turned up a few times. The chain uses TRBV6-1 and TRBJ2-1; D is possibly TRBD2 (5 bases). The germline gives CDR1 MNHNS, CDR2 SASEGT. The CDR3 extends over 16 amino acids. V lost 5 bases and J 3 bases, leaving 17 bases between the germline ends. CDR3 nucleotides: TGTGCCAGCAGTCCCCAAAGGACTTCTCTCTACAATGAGCAGTTCTTC. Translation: CASSPQRTSLYNEQFF.

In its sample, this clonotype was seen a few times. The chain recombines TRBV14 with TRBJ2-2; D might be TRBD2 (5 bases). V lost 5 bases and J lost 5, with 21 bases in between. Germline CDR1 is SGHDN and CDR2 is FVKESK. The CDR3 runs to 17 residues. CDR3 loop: CASSKRSDSRRTGELFF. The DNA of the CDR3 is TGTGCCAGCAGCAAACGGTCGGACTCCCGTCGGACCGGGGAGCTGTTTTTT.

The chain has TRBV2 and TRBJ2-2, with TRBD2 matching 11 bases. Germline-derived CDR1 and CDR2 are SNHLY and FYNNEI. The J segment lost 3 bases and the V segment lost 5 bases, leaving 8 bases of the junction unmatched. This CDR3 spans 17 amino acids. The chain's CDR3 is CASSSLAGGRDTGELFF. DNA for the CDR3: TGTGCCAGCAGTAGCCTAGCGGGGGGCCGAGACACCGGGGAGCTGTTTTTT.

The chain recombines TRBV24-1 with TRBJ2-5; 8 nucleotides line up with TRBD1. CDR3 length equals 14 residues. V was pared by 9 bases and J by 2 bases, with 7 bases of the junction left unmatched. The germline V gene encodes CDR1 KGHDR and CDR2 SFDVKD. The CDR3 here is CATSNRGFQETQYF. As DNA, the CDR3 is TGTGCCACCTCCAACAGGGGGTTTCAAGAGACCCAGTACTTC.

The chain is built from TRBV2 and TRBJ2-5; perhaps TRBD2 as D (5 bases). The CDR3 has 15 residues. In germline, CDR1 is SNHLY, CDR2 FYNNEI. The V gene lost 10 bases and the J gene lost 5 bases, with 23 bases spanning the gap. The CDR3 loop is CATSNYRSPRETQYF. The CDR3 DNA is TGTGCCACTAGCAATTACCGCAGCCCCAGGGAGACCCAGTACTTC.

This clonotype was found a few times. The chain's CDR3 is CASSLVGSGAGTDTQYF. DNA for the CDR3: TGCGCCAGCAGCTTGGTCGGTAGCGGGGCCGGAACAGATACGCAGTATTTT. The genes are TRBV5-1 and TRBJ2-3; the match to TRBD2 covers 8 bases. From germline, CDR1 is SGHRS and CDR2 YFSETQ. V lost 0 bases and J lost 3; bases outside the gene matches: 9. This CDR3 region has 17 residues.

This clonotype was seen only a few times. The CDR3 is CASSWVGDRRSNEQFF. Here the CDR3 DNA reads TGTGCCAGCAGCTGGGTCGGGGACAGAAGGTCCAATGAGCAGTTCTTC. This chain links TRBV7-9 with TRBJ2-1, with 7 nucleotides matching TRBD1. Trimming removed 4 bases from V and 6 bases from J; junction bases left unmatched: 12. The CDR3 is made up of 16 amino acids. CDR1 and CDR2 (germline): SEHNR, FQNEAQ (reference sequence).

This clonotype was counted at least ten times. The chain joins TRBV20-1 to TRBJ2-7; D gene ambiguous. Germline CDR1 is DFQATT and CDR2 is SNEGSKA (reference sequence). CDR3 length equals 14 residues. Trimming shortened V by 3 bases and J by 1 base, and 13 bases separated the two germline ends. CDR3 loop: CSARSFYISYEQYF. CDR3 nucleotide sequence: TGCAGTGCTAGGTCGTTCTACATTTCCTACGAGCAGTACTTC.

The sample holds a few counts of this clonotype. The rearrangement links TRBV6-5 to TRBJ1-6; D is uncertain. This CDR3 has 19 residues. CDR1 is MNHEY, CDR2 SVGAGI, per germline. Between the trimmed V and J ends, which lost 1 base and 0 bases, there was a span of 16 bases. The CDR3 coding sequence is TGTGCCAGCAGTTACTTCGCCGGGAGGGCAGGCTCCTATAATTCACCCCTCCACTTT. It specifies CASSYFAGRAGSYNSPLHF.

The CDR3 spells CASSFSGGSTTEQYF. In DNA form, the CDR3 reads TGTGCCAGCAGTTTTTCTGGCGGGTCGACGACCGAGCAGTACTTC. The V and J genes are TRBV12-3 or TRBV12-4 and TRBJ2-7, with D possibly being TRBD2 (5 bases). There are 15 residues in the CDR3. V was cut by 3 bases and J by 6 bases, with 18 bases left in between.

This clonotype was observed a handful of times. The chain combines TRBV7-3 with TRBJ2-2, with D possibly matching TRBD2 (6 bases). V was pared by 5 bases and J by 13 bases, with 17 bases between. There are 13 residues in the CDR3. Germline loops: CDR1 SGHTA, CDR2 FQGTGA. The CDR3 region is CASSLLLEGRLFF. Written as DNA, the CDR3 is TGTGCCAGCAGCCTACTATTGGAGGGAAGGCTGTTTTTT.

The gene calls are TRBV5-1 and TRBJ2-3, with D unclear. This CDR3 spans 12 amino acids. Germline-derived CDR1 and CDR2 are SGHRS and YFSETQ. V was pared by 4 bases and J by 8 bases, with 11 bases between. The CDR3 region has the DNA TGCGCCAGCAGCCAAGTTGAGGCTACGCAGTATTTT. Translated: CASSQVEATQYF. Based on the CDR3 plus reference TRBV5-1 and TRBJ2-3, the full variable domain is KAGVTQTPRYLIKTRGQQVTLSCSPISGHRSVSWYQQTPGQGLQFLFEYFSETQRNKGNFPGRFSGRQFSNSRSEMNVSTLELGDSALYLCASSQVEATQYFGPGTRLTVL.